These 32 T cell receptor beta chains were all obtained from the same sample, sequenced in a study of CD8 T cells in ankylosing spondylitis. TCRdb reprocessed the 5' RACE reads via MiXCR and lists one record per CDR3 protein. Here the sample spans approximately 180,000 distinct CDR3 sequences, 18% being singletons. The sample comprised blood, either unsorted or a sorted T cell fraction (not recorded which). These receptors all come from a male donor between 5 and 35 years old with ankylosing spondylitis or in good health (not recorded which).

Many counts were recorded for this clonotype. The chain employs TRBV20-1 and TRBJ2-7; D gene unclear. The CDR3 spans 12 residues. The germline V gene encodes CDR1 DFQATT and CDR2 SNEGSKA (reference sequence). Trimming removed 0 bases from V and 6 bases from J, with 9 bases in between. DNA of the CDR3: TGCAGTGCTAGAGATGGATCTCGCGAGCAGTACTTC. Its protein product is CSARDGSREQYF.

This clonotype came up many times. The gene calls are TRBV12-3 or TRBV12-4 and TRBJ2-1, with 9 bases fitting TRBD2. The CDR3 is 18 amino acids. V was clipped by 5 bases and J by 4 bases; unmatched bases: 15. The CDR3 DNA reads TGTGCCAGCAGTCCCCTACTACAGGGGACTAGCCTATACAATGAGCAGTTCTTC. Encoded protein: CASSPLLQGTSLYNEQFF.

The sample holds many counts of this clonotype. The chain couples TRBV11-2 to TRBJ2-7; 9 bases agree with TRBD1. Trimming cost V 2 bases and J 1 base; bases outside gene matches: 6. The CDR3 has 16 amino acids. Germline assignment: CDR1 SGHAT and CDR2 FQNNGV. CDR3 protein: CASSLRWDRVSYEQYF. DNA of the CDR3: TGTGCCAGCAGCTTAAGATGGGACAGGGTTTCCTACGAGCAGTACTTC.

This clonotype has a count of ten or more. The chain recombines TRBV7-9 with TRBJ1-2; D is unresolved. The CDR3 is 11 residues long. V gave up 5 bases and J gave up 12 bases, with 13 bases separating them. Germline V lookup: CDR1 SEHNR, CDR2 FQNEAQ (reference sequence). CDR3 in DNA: TGTGCCAGCAGCCCCCCCGGAATCCACACCTTC. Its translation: CASSPPGIHTF.

As DNA, the CDR3 is TGCAGCGCGGGGGGACTAGCGGGCAATGAGCAGTTCTTC. This gives the protein CSAGGLAGNEQFF. V and J are TRBV29-1 and TRBJ2-1, with TRBD2 identical over 12 bases. The CDR3 sequence is 13 residues long. CDR1 is SQVTM, CDR2 ANQGSEA, per germline. V shed 7 bases and J 6 bases; nucleotides not matched to a gene: 4.

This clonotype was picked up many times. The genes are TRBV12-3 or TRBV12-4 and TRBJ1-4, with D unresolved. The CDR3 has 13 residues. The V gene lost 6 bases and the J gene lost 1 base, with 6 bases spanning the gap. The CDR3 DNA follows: TGTGCCAGCAGGATCCTAACTAATGAAAAACTGTTTTTT. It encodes CASRILTNEKLFF.

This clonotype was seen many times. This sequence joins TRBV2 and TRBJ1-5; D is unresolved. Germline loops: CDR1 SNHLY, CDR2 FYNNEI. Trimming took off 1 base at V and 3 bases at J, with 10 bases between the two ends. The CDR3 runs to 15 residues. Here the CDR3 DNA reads TGTGCCAGCAGTGAAGACCGGGCAGACAATCAGCCCCAGCATTTT. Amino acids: CASSEDRADNQPQHF.

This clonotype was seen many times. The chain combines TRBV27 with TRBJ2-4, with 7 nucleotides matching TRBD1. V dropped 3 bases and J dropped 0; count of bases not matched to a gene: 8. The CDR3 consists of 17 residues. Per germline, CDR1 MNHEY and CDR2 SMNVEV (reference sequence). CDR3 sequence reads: CASSLGTATVAKNIQYF. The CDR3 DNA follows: TGTGCCAGCAGTTTGGGGACAGCAACCGTAGCCAAAAACATTCAGTACTTC.

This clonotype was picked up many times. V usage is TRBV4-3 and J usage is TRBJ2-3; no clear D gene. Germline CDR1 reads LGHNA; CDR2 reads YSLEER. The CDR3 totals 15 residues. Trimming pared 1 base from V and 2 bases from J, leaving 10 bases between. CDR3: CASSQGTVDTDTQYF. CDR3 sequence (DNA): TGCGCCAGCAGCCAAGGGACGGTTGACACAGATACGCAGTATTTT.

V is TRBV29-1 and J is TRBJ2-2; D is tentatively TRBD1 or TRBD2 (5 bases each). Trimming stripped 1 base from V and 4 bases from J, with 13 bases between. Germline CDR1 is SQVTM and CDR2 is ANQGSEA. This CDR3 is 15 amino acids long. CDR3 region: CSVEGGPFSTGELFF. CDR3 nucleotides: TGCAGCGTTGAAGGGGGACCCTTCAGCACCGGGGAGCTGTTTTTT.

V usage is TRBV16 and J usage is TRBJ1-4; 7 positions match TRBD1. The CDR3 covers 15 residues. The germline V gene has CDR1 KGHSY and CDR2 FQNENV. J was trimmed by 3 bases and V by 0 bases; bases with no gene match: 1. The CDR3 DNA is TGTGCCAGCAGCCAATCGACAGGGTCTAATGAAAAACTGTTTTTT. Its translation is CASSQSTGSNEKLFF. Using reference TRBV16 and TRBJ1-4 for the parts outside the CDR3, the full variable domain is GEEVAQTPKHLVRGEGQKAKLYCAPIKGHSYVFWYQQVLKNEFKFLISFQNENVFDETGMPKERFSAKCLPNSPCSLEIQATKLEDSAVYFCASSQSTGSNEKLFFGSGTQLSVL.

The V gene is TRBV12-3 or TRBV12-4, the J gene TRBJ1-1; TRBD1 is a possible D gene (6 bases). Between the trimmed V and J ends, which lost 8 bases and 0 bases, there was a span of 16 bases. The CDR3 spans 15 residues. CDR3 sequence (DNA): TGTGCCAGCGTCCTCGGGGGCACTATGAACACTGAAGCTTTCTTT. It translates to CASVLGGTMNTEAFF.

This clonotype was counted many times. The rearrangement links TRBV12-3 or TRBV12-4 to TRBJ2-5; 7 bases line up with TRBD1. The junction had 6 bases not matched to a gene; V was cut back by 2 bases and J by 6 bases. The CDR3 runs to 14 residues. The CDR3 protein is CASSLRGTEKTQYF. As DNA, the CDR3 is TGTGCCAGCAGTTTAAGGGGGACAGAGAAGACCCAGTACTTC.

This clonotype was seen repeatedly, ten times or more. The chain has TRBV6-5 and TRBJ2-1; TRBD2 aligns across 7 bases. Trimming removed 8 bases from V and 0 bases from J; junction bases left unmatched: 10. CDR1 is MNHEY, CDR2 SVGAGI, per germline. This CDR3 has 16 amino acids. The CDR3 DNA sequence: TGTGCCAGCTCGGGGGGACGCCCCAGCTCCTACAATGAGCAGTTCTTC. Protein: CASSGGRPSSYNEQFF.

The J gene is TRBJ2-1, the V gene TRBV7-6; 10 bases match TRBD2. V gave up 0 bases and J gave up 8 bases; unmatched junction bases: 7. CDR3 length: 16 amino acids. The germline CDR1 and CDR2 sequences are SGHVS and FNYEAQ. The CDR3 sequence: CASSLALVAGGHEQFF. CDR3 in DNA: TGTGCCAGCAGCTTAGCGCTGGTAGCGGGAGGCCATGAGCAGTTCTTC.

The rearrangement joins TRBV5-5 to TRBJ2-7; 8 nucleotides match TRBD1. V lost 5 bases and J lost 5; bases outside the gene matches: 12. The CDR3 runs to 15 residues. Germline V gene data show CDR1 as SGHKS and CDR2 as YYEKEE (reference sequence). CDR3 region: CASRAGTGDYHEQYF. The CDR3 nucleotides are TGTGCCAGCAGGGCCGGGACAGGTGACTACCACGAGCAGTACTTC. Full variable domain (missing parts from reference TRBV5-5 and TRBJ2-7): DAGVTQSPTHLIKTRGQQVTLRCSPISGHKSVSWYQQVLGQGPQFIFQYYEKEERGRGNFPDRFSARQFPNYSSELNVNALLLGDSALYLCASRAGTGDYHEQYFGPGTRLTVT.

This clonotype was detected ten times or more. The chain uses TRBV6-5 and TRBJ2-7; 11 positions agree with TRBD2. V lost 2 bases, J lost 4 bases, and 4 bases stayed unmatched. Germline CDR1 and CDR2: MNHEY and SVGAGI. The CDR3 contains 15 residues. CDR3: CASSYVAGGLYEQYF. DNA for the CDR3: TGTGCCAGCAGTTACGTAGCGGGAGGGTTATACGAGCAGTACTTC.

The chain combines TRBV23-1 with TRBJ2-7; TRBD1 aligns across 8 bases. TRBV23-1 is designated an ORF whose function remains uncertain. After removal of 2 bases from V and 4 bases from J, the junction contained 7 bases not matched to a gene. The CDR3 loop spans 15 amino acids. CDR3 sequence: CASSQADRVGYEQYV. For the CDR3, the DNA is TGCGCCAGCAGTCAAGCGGACAGGGTAGGATACGAGCAGTACGTC.

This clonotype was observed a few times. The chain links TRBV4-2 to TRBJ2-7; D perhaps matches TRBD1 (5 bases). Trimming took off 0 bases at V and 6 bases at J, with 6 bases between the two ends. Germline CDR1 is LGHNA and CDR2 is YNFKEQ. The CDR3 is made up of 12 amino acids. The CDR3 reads CASSQDRGEQYF. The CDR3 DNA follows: TGTGCCAGCAGCCAAGATAGGGGCGAGCAGTACTTC.

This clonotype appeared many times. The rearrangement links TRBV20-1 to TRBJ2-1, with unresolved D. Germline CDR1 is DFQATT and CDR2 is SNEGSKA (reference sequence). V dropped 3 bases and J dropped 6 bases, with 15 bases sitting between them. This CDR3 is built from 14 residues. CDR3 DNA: TGCAGTGCTAGCCTAGGAGTGACGACCAATGAGCAGTTCTTC. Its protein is CSASLGVTTNEQFF.

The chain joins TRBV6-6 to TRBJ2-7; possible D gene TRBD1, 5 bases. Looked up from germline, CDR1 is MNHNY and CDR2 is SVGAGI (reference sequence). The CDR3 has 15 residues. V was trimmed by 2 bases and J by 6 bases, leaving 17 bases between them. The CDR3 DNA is TGTGCCAGCAGTTACGGATATGGGGCAGGGCGCGAGCAGTACTTC. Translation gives CASSYGYGAGREQYF.

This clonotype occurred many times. CDR3 sequence: CAIGDLWGADTGELFF. The CDR3 region has the DNA TGTGCCATCGGCGATTTATGGGGGGCTGACACCGGGGAGCTGTTTTTT. V and J are TRBV27 and TRBJ2-2; D is tentatively TRBD1 or TRBD2 (6 bases each). This CDR3 has 16 amino acids. Between the trimmed V and J ends, which lost 10 bases and 3 bases, there was a span of 21 bases. The germline V gene encodes CDR1 MNHEY and CDR2 SMNVEV (reference sequence).

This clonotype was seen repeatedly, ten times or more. The DNA of the CDR3 is TGTGCCAGCAGCTTAGAGGCTGCCGGGGAGCTGTTTTTT. Residues: CASSLEAAGELFF. The chain has TRBV7-2 and TRBJ2-2; D ambiguous. The V and J ends lost 1 base and 6 bases respectively, with 6 bases between them. From germline, CDR1 is SGHTA and CDR2 FQGNSA. The CDR3 length is 13 residues.

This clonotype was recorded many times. CDR3 sequence reads: CASSYGAVNTEAFF. The CDR3 DNA reads as TGTGCCAGCAGTTACGGGGCTGTGAACACTGAAGCTTTCTTT. J is TRBJ1-1 and V is TRBV6-5; the D gene is possibly TRBD1 (5 bases). The germline V gene encodes CDR1 MNHEY and CDR2 SVGAGI. The CDR3 sequence is 14 residues long. The germline V and J ends were trimmed by 2 bases and 0 bases, with 7 bases remaining between them.

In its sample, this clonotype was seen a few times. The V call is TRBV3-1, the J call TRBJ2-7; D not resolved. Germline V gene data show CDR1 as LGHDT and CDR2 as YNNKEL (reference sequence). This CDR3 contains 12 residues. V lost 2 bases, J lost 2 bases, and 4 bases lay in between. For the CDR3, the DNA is TGTGCCAGCAGCCAAATCCCCTACGAGCAGTACTTC. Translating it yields CASSQIPYEQYF.

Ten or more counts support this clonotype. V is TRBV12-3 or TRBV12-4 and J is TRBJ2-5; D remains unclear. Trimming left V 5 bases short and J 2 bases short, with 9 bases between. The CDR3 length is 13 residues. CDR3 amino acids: CASSRLTQETQYF. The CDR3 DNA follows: TGTGCCAGCAGTAGGCTGACACAAGAGACCCAGTACTTC.

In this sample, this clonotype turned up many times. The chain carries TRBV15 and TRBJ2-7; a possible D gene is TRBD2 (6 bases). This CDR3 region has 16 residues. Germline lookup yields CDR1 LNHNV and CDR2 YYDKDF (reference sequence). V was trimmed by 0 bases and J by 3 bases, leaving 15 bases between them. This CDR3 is CATSRDNFMGGYEQYF. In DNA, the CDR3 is TGTGCCACCAGCAGAGATAATTTCATGGGAGGCTACGAGCAGTACTTC.

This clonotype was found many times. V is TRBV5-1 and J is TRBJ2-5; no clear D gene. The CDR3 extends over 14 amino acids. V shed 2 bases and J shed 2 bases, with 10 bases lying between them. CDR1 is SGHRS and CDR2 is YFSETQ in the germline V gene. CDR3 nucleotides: TGCGCCAGCAGCTTTGACGTCAAACAAGAGACCCAGTACTTC. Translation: CASSFDVKQETQYF. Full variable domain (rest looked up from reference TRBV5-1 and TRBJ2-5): KAGVTQTPRYLIKTRGQQVTLSCSPISGHRSVSWYQQTPGQGLQFLFEYFSETQRNKGNFPGRFSGRQFSNSRSEMNVSTLELGDSALYLCASSFDVKQETQYFGPGTRLLVL.

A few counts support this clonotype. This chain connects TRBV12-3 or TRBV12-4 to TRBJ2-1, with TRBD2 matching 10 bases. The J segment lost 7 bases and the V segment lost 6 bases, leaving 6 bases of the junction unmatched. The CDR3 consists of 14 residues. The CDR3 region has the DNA TGTGCCAGCAGCCGACTAGCGGGTCCGAATGAGCAGTTCTTC. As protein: CASSRLAGPNEQFF.

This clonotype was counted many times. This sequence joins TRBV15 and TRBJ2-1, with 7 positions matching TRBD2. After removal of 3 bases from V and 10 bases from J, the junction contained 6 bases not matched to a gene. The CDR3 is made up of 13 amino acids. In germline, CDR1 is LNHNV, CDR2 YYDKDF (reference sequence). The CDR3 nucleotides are TGTGCCACCAGCAGTGCGGGGGATGAGGAGCAGTTCTTC. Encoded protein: CATSSAGDEEQFF.

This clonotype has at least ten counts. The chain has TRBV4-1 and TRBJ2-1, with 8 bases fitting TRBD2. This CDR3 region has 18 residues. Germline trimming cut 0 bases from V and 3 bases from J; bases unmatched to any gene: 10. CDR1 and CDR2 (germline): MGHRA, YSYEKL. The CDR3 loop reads CASSQDTLGLAGYNEQFF. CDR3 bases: TGCGCCAGCAGCCAAGATACTTTAGGGCTAGCGGGCTACAATGAGCAGTTCTTC.

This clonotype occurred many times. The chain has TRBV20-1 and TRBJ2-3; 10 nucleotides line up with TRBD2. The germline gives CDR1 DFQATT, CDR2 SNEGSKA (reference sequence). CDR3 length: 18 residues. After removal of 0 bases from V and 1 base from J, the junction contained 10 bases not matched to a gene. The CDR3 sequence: CSAREGLAGEYGTDTQYF. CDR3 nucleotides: TGCAGTGCTAGAGAGGGGCTAGCGGGAGAGTATGGCACAGATACGCAGTATTTT.